Each of the 17 T cell receptor beta chains below was sequenced from the same sample in a study of T and B cells in COVID-19 patients. Each TRB amplification used 250-500 ng of genomic DNA from blood. Multiplex PCR with BIOMED2 TRB-A/B primer pools amplified TRB rearrangements. MiXCR, run by TCRdb on the multiplex PCR reads, gives a single entry per CDR3 protein. The table has thousands of distinct CDR3 sequences, approximately 26% seen once. The source material was blood. Source of these receptors: a human donor with active COVID-19.

This clonotype was counted between two and nine times. At one end the junction does not follow the germline gene, possibly because of a read error. The V gene is TRBV7-2, the J gene TRBJ2-1, with D possibly TRBD2 on 6 matching bases. CDR1 and CDR2 from the germline V gene are SGHTA and FQGNSA. The CDR3 has 12 residues. In DNA form, the CDR3 reads TGTGCCAGCAGCTCCTATGGGACTGTCATACTCTTC. Protein product: CASSSYGTVILF.

This clonotype showed up just a few times. The chain has TRBV29-1 and TRBJ2-7; TRBD2 agrees at 7 bases. Germline assignment: CDR1 SQVTM and CDR2 ANQGSEA. This CDR3 contains 14 residues. The J segment lost 3 bases and the V segment lost 2 bases, leaving 7 bases of the junction unmatched. The CDR3 DNA reads TGCAGCGTTGAAATTGCGGGAGATCGCTACGAGCAGTACTTC. Encoded protein: CSVEIAGDRYEQYF.

This clonotype turned up a few times. This chain joins TRBV4-3 and TRBJ2-1; 9 nucleotides align to TRBD2. CDR1 and CDR2 from the germline V gene are LGHNA and YSLEER. The CDR3 totals 16 residues. The trim removed 0 bases at V and 0 bases at J, leaving 0 bases unmatched. In DNA form, the CDR3 reads TGCGCCAGCAGCCAAGATAGCGGGAGCTCCTACAATGAGCAGTTCTTC. This gives the protein CASSQDSGSSYNEQFF.

This clonotype is medium-sized in the sample. The genes are TRBV6-5 and TRBJ2-1; D possibly uses TRBD1 or TRBD2 (5 bases each). The CDR3 extends over 16 amino acids. CDR1 and CDR2 from the germline V gene are MNHEY and SVGAGI. Trimming stripped 5 bases from V and 6 bases from J, with 20 bases between. The DNA of the CDR3 is TGTGCCAGCAGTGAAGCGGCGGGCTTAGGGGCCAATGAGCAGTTCTTC. This gives the protein CASSEAAGLGANEQFF.

This clonotype is labeled medium-sized (0.01 to 0.1%). V usage is TRBV19 and J usage is TRBJ2-1; D gene unclear. This CDR3 is built from 15 residues. Germline V gene sequence: CDR1 LNHDA, CDR2 SQIVND (reference sequence). V was pared by 4 bases and J by 0 bases, with 10 bases between. The chain's CDR3 is CASSKPWSSYNEQFF. For the CDR3, the DNA is TGTGCCAGTAGTAAACCTTGGAGCTCCTACAATGAGCAGTTCTTC.

This sequence joins TRBV20-1 and TRBJ2-1; the match to TRBD1 covers 8 bases. Unmatched junction bases numbered 9, after V lost 3 bases and J lost 5 bases. Per the germline V gene, CDR1 is DFQATT and CDR2 is SNEGSKA (reference sequence). The CDR3 sequence is 15 residues long. The CDR3 region has the DNA TGCAGTGCTAGCCCACCGGGACAGGCCCACAATGAGCAGTTCTTC. Its protein product is CSASPPGQAHNEQFF.

By sample share, this clonotype is medium-sized. The rearrangement joins TRBV6-5 to TRBJ2-7; the match to TRBD2 covers 7 bases. The junction had 7 bases not matched to a gene; V was cut back by 5 bases and J by 3 bases. Germline lookup yields CDR1 MNHEY and CDR2 SVGAGI. This CDR3 comprises 14 residues. This CDR3 reads CASSRLAGSYEQYF. CDR3 bases: TGTGCCAGCAGTCGACTAGCCGGGAGCTACGAGCAGTACTTC.

The chain uses TRBV5-1 and TRBJ2-1; D remains ambiguous. The length of the CDR3 is 14 residues. Germline-derived CDR1 and CDR2 are SGHRS and YFSETQ. The ends were cut back, 4 bases at V and 7 bases at J, with 15 bases in the middle. The CDR3 coding sequence is TGCGCCAGCAGCCCCCGGACCAGCAATAATGAGCAGTTCTTC. Protein sequence: CASSPRTSNNEQFF.

This clonotype came up many times. For the CDR3, the DNA is TGTGCCAGCAGTTACTCCCCCGGGACAGGGACCGGGGAGCTGTTTTTT. Its translation: CASSYSPGTGTGELFF. This rearrangement joins TRBV6-5 to TRBJ2-2, with 9 bases fitting TRBD1. V trimming: 0 bases; J trimming: 5 bases; junction bases outside the gene matches: 4. Per germline, CDR1 MNHEY and CDR2 SVGAGI. This CDR3 spans 16 amino acids.

V gene TRBV15 combines with J gene TRBJ1-2; D possibly corresponds to TRBD1 (6 bases). Between the trimmed V and J ends, which lost 9 bases and 6 bases, there was a span of 17 bases. Germline V CDR1 and CDR2: LNHNV, YYDKDF (reference sequence). The CDR3 is made up of 13 amino acids. Here the CDR3 DNA reads TGTGCCACTAGTACAGGGAAAACGGATGGCTACACCTTC. Residues: CATSTGKTDGYTF. The variable domain in full, completed from reference TRBV15 and TRBJ1-2, reads DAMVIQNPRYQVTQFGKPVTLSCSQTLNHNVMYWYQQKSSQAPKLLFHYYDKDFNNEADTPDNFQSRRPNTSFCFLDIRSPGLGDTAMYLCATSTGKTDGYTFGSGTRLTVV.

This clonotype is medium-sized in the sample. Written as DNA, the CDR3 is TGTGCCAGCACCCGAGGGGCTAGCGGGACGGGGGAGCTGTTTTTT. Translation: CASTRGASGTGELFF. The V call is TRBV19, the J call TRBJ2-2; 9 positions match TRBD2. The germline V gene has CDR1 LNHDA and CDR2 SQIVND (reference sequence). This CDR3 comprises 15 residues. The V gene end was trimmed by 9 bases and the J gene end by 8 bases; junction bases not matched to a gene: 13. Looking up the rest from reference TRBV19 and TRBJ2-2 gives the full variable domain: DGGITQSPKYLFRKEGQNVTLSCEQNLNHDAMYWYRQDPGQGLRLIYYSQIVNDFQKGDIAEGYSVSREKKESFPLTVTSAQKNPTAFYLCASTRGASGTGELFFGEGSRLTVL.

This clonotype qualifies as medium-sized (0.01 to 0.1%). The V call is TRBV29-1, the J call TRBJ1-1, with 10 bases fitting TRBD1. Unmatched junction bases numbered 3, after V lost 4 bases and J lost 4 bases. Germline V lookup: CDR1 SQVTM, CDR2 ANQGSEA. The CDR3 has 13 residues. CDR3 region: CSVARTGGTEAFF. The CDR3 nucleotides read TGCAGCGTTGCCCGGACAGGGGGCACTGAAGCTTTCTTT.

This clonotype has more than one count but fewer than ten. The chain links TRBV20-1 to TRBJ1-2, with 7 nucleotides matching TRBD1. Looked up from germline, CDR1 is DFQATT and CDR2 is SNEGSKA (reference sequence). CDR3 length: 12 amino acids. The J segment lost 4 bases and the V segment lost 4 bases, leaving 3 bases of the junction unmatched. The CDR3: CSATRTGYGYTF. CDR3 coding DNA: TGCAGTGCTACAAGGACAGGCTATGGCTACACCTTC.

At least ten counts were recorded for this clonotype. The chain has TRBV19 and TRBJ1-2; 12 bases align to TRBD1. V dropped 2 bases and J dropped 6; count of bases not matched to a gene: 7. The CDR3 has 16 residues. Germline assignment: CDR1 LNHDA and CDR2 SQIVND (reference sequence). This CDR3 is CASSIRRDRGPNGYTF. CDR3 coding DNA: TGTGCCAGTAGTATAAGGAGGGACAGGGGGCCAAATGGCTACACCTTC.

This clonotype is termed medium-sized (0.01 to 0.1%). The chain uses TRBV18 and TRBJ2-1, with 15 bases fitting TRBD2. The V gene end was trimmed by 1 base and the J gene end by 8 bases; junction bases not matched to a gene: 0. From germline, CDR1 is KGHSH and CDR2 LQKENI. This CDR3 is 15 amino acids long. CDR3: CASSPRTSGRDEQFF. CDR3 DNA: TGTGCCAGCTCACCACGGACTAGCGGGAGGGATGAGCAGTTCTTC.

By its share, this clonotype is medium-sized. The chain is built from TRBV27 and TRBJ2-1, with D perhaps matching TRBD2 (6 bases). CDR1 and CDR2 (germline): MNHEY, SMNVEV (reference sequence). V lost 4 bases and J lost 0, with 10 bases in between. The CDR3 contains 15 residues. CDR3 sequence (DNA): TGTGCCAGCAGTTGGGACTCAAGCTCCTACAATGAGCAGTTCTTC. Translated, it gives CASSWDSSSYNEQFF.

The V call is TRBV6-2 or TRBV6-3, the J call TRBJ2-7, with TRBD1 matching over 11 bases. Germline assignment: CDR1 MNHEY and CDR2 SVGEGT. CDR3 length: 14 amino acids. Trimming removed 7 bases from V and 6 bases from J; junction bases left unmatched: 8. The CDR3 DNA is TGTGCCAGCATCCCCGGGACAGGGGGGGCCGAGCAGTACTTC. Its translation: CASIPGTGGAEQYF.